The 32 T cell receptor beta chains in this list originate from one sample, sequenced in a study of siplizumab effects on memory and regulatory T cells. Libraries were prepared by immunoSEQ multiplex PCR; TCRdb keeps only in-frame clonotypes and omits some of them. Among 80,000 to 95,000 clones listed, 85% to 95% were seen once. Sequenced: CD8+ T cells sorted from blood. All receptors derive from a human donor in good health.

This clone has a single count. The gene calls are TRBV7-8 and TRBJ1-2; tentatively, D is TRBD1 (6 bases). Germline CDR1 SGHVS, CDR2 FQNEAQ. The CDR3 consists of 14 residues. V lost 6 bases, J lost 3 bases, and 14 bases lay in between. The CDR3 protein is CASSLQGLYYGYTF. The CDR3 nucleotides are TGTGCCAGCAGTCTACAGGGTTTGTACTATGGCTACACCTTC. Complete variable domain (other parts from reference TRBV7-8 and TRBJ1-2): GAGVSQSPRYKVAKRGQDVALRCDPISGHVSLFWYQQALGQGPEFLTYFQNEAQLDKSGLPSDRFFAERPEGSVSTLKIQRTQQEDSAVYLCASSLQGLYYGYTFGSGTRLTVV.

The J gene is TRBJ2-1, the V gene TRBV9, with D perhaps TRBD2 (6 bases). Germline lookup yields CDR1 SGDLS and CDR2 YYNGEE. This CDR3 is built from 15 residues. Trimming removed 0 bases at V and 4 bases at J, with 11 bases between. The CDR3 sequence is CASSVGGGKYNEQFF. The CDR3 nucleotides read TGTGCCAGCAGCGTAGGTGGGGGGAAGTACAATGAGCAGTTCTTC.

CDR3 in DNA: TGTGCCAGCAGTCCACCCCCGAGCGTCGGCACCCAAGAGACCCAGTACTTC. This translates into CASSPPPSVGTQETQYF. The chain links TRBV27 to TRBJ2-5; D not resolved. V was clipped by 5 bases and J by 1 base, with 20 bases between them. CDR3 length: 17 amino acids. Germline CDR1 and CDR2: MNHEY and SMNVEV (reference sequence).

The chain has TRBV5-1 and TRBJ2-7, with D unclear. The germline gives CDR1 SGHRS, CDR2 YFSETQ. This CDR3 has 13 amino acids. V was cut by 0 bases and J by 3 bases, with 7 bases left in between. This chain's CDR3 is CASSLGGLYEQYF. In nucleotides, the CDR3 is TGCGCCAGCAGCTTGGGTGGTCTCTACGAGCAGTACTTC.

V is TRBV19 and J is TRBJ2-2, with TRBD1 matching 7 bases. The V and J ends lost 5 bases and 2 bases, in that order; junction bases with no gene match: 8. The CDR3 spans 16 residues. CDR1 and CDR2 (germline): LNHDA, SQIVND (reference sequence). The CDR3 region is CASSSRGTVNTGELFF. CDR3 DNA: TGTGCCAGTAGTTCTAGGGGGACAGTCAACACCGGGGAGCTGTTTTTT.

This rearrangement joins TRBV4-1 to TRBJ1-1, with 8 bases matching TRBD1. CDR1 and CDR2 (germline): MGHRA, YSYEKL. CDR3 length: 15 amino acids. Unmatched junction bases numbered 8, after V lost 3 bases and J lost 5 bases. CDR3 sequence: CASSHLDRGQTEAFF. CDR3 sequence (DNA): TGCGCCAGCAGCCACCTCGACAGGGGTCAAACTGAAGCTTTCTTT.

Comment on this clone: This clone may be a read error of a much larger clone one base away. The V call is TRBV5-4, the J call TRBJ2-7, with no clear D. Germline V lookup: CDR1 SGHNT, CDR2 YYREEE (reference sequence). Trimming took 3 bases from V and 2 from J, leaving 3 bases between them. There are 11 residues in the CDR3. CDR3 coding DNA: TGTGCCAGCAGCTCCACCTACGAGCAGTACTTC. Translation: CASSSTYEQYF.

The chain is built from TRBV7-8 and TRBJ2-1, with 7 bases identical to TRBD1. Germline CDR1 is SGHVS and CDR2 is FQNEAQ. The CDR3 is 15 residues long. Trimming removed 1 base from V and 7 bases from J; junction bases left unmatched: 7. Here the CDR3 DNA reads TGTGCCAGCAGCTTAGGGGTGGGACAGATAAATGAGCAGTTCTTC. It specifies CASSLGVGQINEQFF.

The chain links TRBV30 to TRBJ2-7; the D call may be TRBD1 or TRBD2 (5 bases each). The CDR3 is made up of 13 amino acids. Looked up from germline, CDR1 is GTSNPN and CDR2 is SVGIG (reference sequence). V was clipped by 3 bases and J by 2 bases, with 11 bases between them. The CDR3 nucleotides are TGTGCCTGGAGGTGGGACGGCACCTACGAGCAGTACTTC. Its protein product is CAWRWDGTYEQYF.

The chain recombines TRBV28 with TRBJ2-7; 9 bases line up with TRBD2. From germline, CDR1 is MDHEN and CDR2 SYDVKM. Trimming cost V 2 bases and J 0 bases; bases outside gene matches: 11. CDR3 length: 18 residues. CDR3 in DNA: TGTGCCAGCAGTTTAGGTGGGAATAGCGGGAGAATCTCCTACGAGCAGTACTTC. It translates to CASSLGGNSGRISYEQYF.

The rearrangement uses TRBV7-9 and TRBJ2-1; D perhaps matches TRBD2 (5 bases). The CDR3 contains 11 residues. Trimming stripped 1 base from V and 16 bases from J, with 11 bases between. Germline CDR1 and CDR2: SEHNR and FQNEAQ (reference sequence). The CDR3 bases are TGTGCCAGCAGCTTAGAGTCCACTAGTTTCTTC. Translation: CASSLESTSFF.

The chain joins TRBV5-4 to TRBJ2-7; 9 nucleotides match TRBD1. The CDR3 is 14 residues long. Germline V gene data show CDR1 as SGHNT and CDR2 as YYREEE (reference sequence). V trimming: 4 bases; J trimming: 2 bases; junction bases outside the gene matches: 4. CDR3 sequence reads: CASSAGQGPYEQYF. The CDR3 region has the DNA TGTGCCAGCAGCGCGGGACAGGGTCCCTACGAGCAGTACTTC.

The chain is built from TRBV30 and TRBJ2-1; D remains unclear. Germline V gene data show CDR1 as GTSNPN and CDR2 as SVGIG (reference sequence). This CDR3 spans 10 amino acids. V was shortened by 0 bases and J by 7 bases, with 1 base between the two germline ends. As DNA, the CDR3 is TGTGCCTGGAGTGTGAATGAGCAGTTCTTC. This translates into CAWSVNEQFF.

This rearrangement joins TRBV9 to TRBJ1-1; 7 bases line up with TRBD1. From germline, CDR1 is SGDLS and CDR2 YYNGEE. The CDR3 is 13 amino acids. After removal of 4 bases from V and 4 bases from J, the junction contained 4 bases not matched to a gene. DNA of the CDR3: TGTGCCAGCAGCTCGGGACAGAGCACTGAAGCTTTCTTT. Translation gives CASSSGQSTEAFF.

V usage is TRBV5-6 and J usage is TRBJ2-1, with D perhaps TRBD2 (7 bases). V lost 2 bases to trimming and J lost 2 bases, with 17 bases between them. The germline gives CDR1 SGHDT, CDR2 YYEEEE. This CDR3 spans 17 amino acids. CDR3 bases: TGTGCCAGCAGCTTCATATGGAGGGAGGGGGCCTACAATGAGCAGTTCTTC. Amino acid sequence: CASSFIWREGAYNEQFF.

The J gene is TRBJ2-1, the V gene TRBV27; TRBD1 matches 9 bases. The CDR3 spans 15 residues. The junction had 10 bases not matched to a gene; V was cut back by 5 bases and J by 8 bases. In germline, CDR1 is MNHEY, CDR2 SMNVEV (reference sequence). CDR3 in DNA: TGTGCCAGCAGTGTCCGGGACAGGGAATCAGATGAGCAGTTCTTC. It codes for CASSVRDRESDEQFF.

V gene TRBV5-6 combines with J gene TRBJ2-7, with 9 bases matching TRBD1. The CDR3 loop spans 16 amino acids. After removal of 2 bases from V and 1 base from J, the junction contained 7 bases not matched to a gene. The germline V gene encodes CDR1 SGHDT and CDR2 YYEEEE. In DNA, the CDR3 is TGTGCCAGCAGCTTACTCGGGGACAGGGATTCCTACGAGCAGTACTTC. It translates to CASSLLGDRDSYEQYF.

The chain couples TRBV19 to TRBJ2-4; D call uncertain. This CDR3 region has 15 residues. Trimming pared 3 bases from V and 1 base from J, leaving 10 bases between. Germline-derived CDR1 and CDR2 are LNHDA and SQIVND (reference sequence). CDR3 amino acids: CASSILGPAKNIQYF. The CDR3 nucleotides are TGTGCCAGTAGTATTTTAGGGCCCGCCAAAAACATTCAGTACTTC.

This sequence joins TRBV4-2 and TRBJ2-7, with D unclear. The CDR3 contains 13 residues. The V gene lost 1 base and the J gene lost 3 bases, with 7 bases spanning the gap. CDR1 LGHNA and CDR2 YNFKEQ come from the germline V gene. CDR3 loop: CASSQVGDYEQYF. The CDR3 DNA reads TGTGCCAGCAGCCAAGTCGGCGACTACGAGCAGTACTTC.

The gene calls are TRBV11-3 and TRBJ2-3, with a possible D match to TRBD2 (5 bases). Trimming stripped 8 bases from V and 6 bases from J, with 12 bases between. The CDR3 sequence is 12 residues long. Germline V gene sequence: CDR1 SGHNT, CDR2 YENEEA. The CDR3: CASSTGGDTQYF. CDR3 sequence (DNA): TGTGCCAGCTCAACCGGCGGGGATACGCAGTATTTT.

This chain joins TRBV29-1 and TRBJ2-5; 7 nucleotides match TRBD1. This CDR3 spans 14 amino acids. The J segment lost 0 bases and the V segment lost 3 bases, leaving 4 bases of the junction unmatched. Germline loops: CDR1 SQVTM, CDR2 ANQGSEA. CDR3 sequence: CSVERDRDQETQYF. The CDR3 coding sequence is TGCAGCGTTGAGCGCGACAGGGACCAAGAGACCCAGTACTTC.

The V gene is TRBV28, the J gene TRBJ2-7; possible D gene TRBD2, 6 bases. Germline loops: CDR1 MDHEN, CDR2 SYDVKM. The CDR3 loop spans 13 amino acids. V shed 6 bases and J shed 9 bases, with 18 bases lying between them. The CDR3 spells CASSSRGADGQYF. CDR3 DNA: TGTGCCAGCAGCTCCCGCGGGGCTGACGGGCAGTACTTC.

A single count supports this clone. This sequence joins TRBV27 and TRBJ2-7; the D gene could be TRBD1 or TRBD2 (5 bases each). V lost 5 bases and J 3 bases, leaving 11 bases between the germline ends. CDR3 length: 13 residues. Germline V gives CDR1 MNHEY, CDR2 SMNVEV (reference sequence). CDR3 sequence: CASSLAGSYEQYF. The CDR3 region has the DNA TGTGCCAGCAGTCTGGCAGGGAGCTACGAGCAGTACTTC.

The V and J genes are TRBV4-1 and TRBJ1-5, with D possibly TRBD1 on 6 matching bases. CDR1 and CDR2 from the germline V gene are MGHRA and YSYEKL. V lost 0 bases and J lost 6, with 15 bases in between. This CDR3 contains 16 residues. In DNA form, the CDR3 reads TGCGCCAGCAGCCAAGATTGGGGGGGCTTGGGTCAGCCCCAGCATTTT. Amino acids: CASSQDWGGLGQPQHF.

V usage is TRBV7-8 and J usage is TRBJ2-3; 8 positions match TRBD2. The germline V gene encodes CDR1 SGHVS and CDR2 FQNEAQ. The CDR3 contains 15 residues. The J segment lost 3 bases and the V segment lost 4 bases, leaving 6 bases of the junction unmatched. CDR3 in DNA: TGTGCCAGCAGCTCAGACGGGAGGGAGACAGATACGCAGTATTTT. It translates to CASSSDGRETDTQYF.

This sequence joins TRBV19 and TRBJ1-1, with no clear D. This CDR3 has 11 amino acids. Germline loops: CDR1 LNHDA, CDR2 SQIVND (reference sequence). The V gene lost 2 bases and the J gene lost 12 bases, with 10 bases spanning the gap. CDR3 in amino acids: CASSIWGETFF. Here the CDR3 DNA reads TGTGCCAGTAGTATATGGGGTGAGACTTTCTTT.

The chain is built from TRBV19 and TRBJ1-2; weak D call: TRBD1 (5 bases). V gave up 5 bases and J gave up 8 bases, with 12 bases separating them. The CDR3 is made up of 12 amino acids. Germline-derived CDR1 and CDR2 are LNHDA and SQIVND (reference sequence). The CDR3 loop reads CASSPGTSGYTF. The CDR3 DNA follows: TGTGCCAGTAGTCCCGGGACCTCCGGCTACACCTTC.

The CDR3 DNA sequence: TGTGCCAGCAACCCTGGGGGCAATGAGCAGTTCTTC. Translating gives CASNPGGNEQFF. This chain connects TRBV7-9 to TRBJ2-1; the D gene could be TRBD1 or TRBD2 (5 bases each). The CDR3 has 12 amino acids. Per the germline V gene, CDR1 is SEHNR and CDR2 is FQNEAQ (reference sequence). V was cut by 7 bases and J by 6 bases, with 10 bases left in between.

The rearrangement joins TRBV6-4 to TRBJ2-1; 11 bases align to TRBD1. Losses at the gene ends were 6 bases for V and 5 bases for J; bases not matched to a gene: 6. Germline CDR1 MRHNA, CDR2 SNTAGT. There are 15 residues in the CDR3. The CDR3 reads CASSWTGGSNNEQFF. The CDR3 DNA reads as TGTGCCAGCAGCTGGACAGGGGGCAGTAACAATGAGCAGTTCTTC.

This chain joins TRBV7-9 and TRBJ2-1; perhaps TRBD2 as D (5 bases). CDR1 is SEHNR and CDR2 is FQNEAQ in the germline V gene (reference sequence). CDR3 length equals 15 residues. The V end lost 5 bases, the J end lost 0 bases, and 11 bases lay between the germline ends. The CDR3 DNA sequence: TGTGCCAGCAGCGGGGTGGGGAGCTCCTACAATGAGCAGTTCTTC. Its protein is CASSGVGSSYNEQFF.

This CDR3 is CASSQSAGATGWSAQYF. DNA for the CDR3: TGTGCCAGCAGCCAATCGGCGGGGGCTACAGGGTGGTCGGCCCAGTACTTC. This chain joins TRBV5-6 and TRBJ2-5; maybe TRBD2 (7 bases). Germline lookup yields CDR1 SGHDT and CDR2 YYEEEE. Between the trimmed V and J ends, which lost 4 bases and 9 bases, there was a span of 28 bases. CDR3 length equals 17 residues.

The chain joins TRBV7-3 to TRBJ2-2; 14 nucleotides align to TRBD2. V lost 6 bases and J lost 3; bases outside the gene matches: 9. Looked up from germline, CDR1 is SGHTA and CDR2 is FQGTGA. The CDR3 contains 18 residues. The CDR3 DNA reads as TGTGCCAGCAGGGGGACTAGCGGGAGCAGTGGGGACACCGGGGAGCTGTTTTTT. This gives the protein CASRGTSGSSGDTGELFF.